This T cell receptor beta chain originates from a study of T cell responses to AZD1222 COVID-19 vaccine. The CDR3 loop spans 14 amino acids. The V and J ends lost 3 bases and 4 bases, in that order; junction bases with no gene match: 3. Germline assignment: CDR1 DFQATT and CDR2 SNEGSKA (reference sequence). The assay was immunoSEQ multiplex PCR, and TCRdb's table has in-frame clones only and misses some. Here the sample spans over 150,000 clones, about nine tenths being singletons. Sequenced material: peripheral blood, taken on day 0 of AZD1222 vaccination. The sequence was obtained from an adult in good health. The genes are TRBV20-1 and TRBJ2-5; the match to TRBD2 covers 12 bases. Here the CDR3 DNA reads TGCAGTGCTAGTCCTAGCGGGAGGGGAGAGACCCAGTACTTC. This encodes CSASPSGRGETQYF.